A single sample is the source of the 17 T cell receptor beta chains below, sequenced in a study of graft-versus-host responses after intestinal transplantation. Graft-derived tissue was subjected to processing to liberate intraepithelial and lamina propria lymphocytes. Clones were sequenced by immunoSEQ multiplex PCR, and TCRdb holds only the in-frame ones, with some missing. The sample includes over a thousand clones, around 82% of them seen just once. This specimen consisted of ileum tissue, obtained 7 days after intestinal transplantation. These receptors were obtained from a human patient who received an intestinal transplant, so some T cells may come from the graft donor.

This chain uses TRBV2 with TRBJ2-2; 8 bases are a match to TRBD1. The V segment lost 6 bases and the J segment 7 bases; nucleotides outside the gene matches: 10. CDR1 is SNHLY and CDR2 is FYNNEI in the germline V gene. CDR3 size: 15 residues. The CDR3 DNA follows: TGTGCCAGCAGCCTCCGGGGACAGGTGGGCGGGGAGCTGTTTTTT. It is translated as CASSLRGQVGGELFF.

There are a few counts of this clone. The gene calls are TRBV4-1 and TRBJ1-2; the match to TRBD1 covers 9 bases. Germline V gene data show CDR1 as MGHRA and CDR2 as YSYEKL. This CDR3 contains 15 residues. V lost 4 bases to trimming and J lost 5 bases; unmatched junction nucleotides: 8. This CDR3 is CASSPQGQGGYGYTF. CDR3 nucleotides: TGCGCCAGCAGCCCTCAGGGACAGGGTGGTTATGGCTACACCTTC.

This rearrangement joins TRBV9 to TRBJ1-3; D is ambiguous. The CDR3 covers 16 residues. The germline V gene encodes CDR1 SGDLS and CDR2 YYNGEE. Trimming stripped 4 bases from V and 4 bases from J, with 18 bases between. CDR3 sequence (DNA): TGTGCCAGCAGCTACCGAGCTGGGGTTGGAGGAAACACCATATATTTT. Encoded protein: CASSYRAGVGGNTIYF. Combining the CDR3 with reference TRBV9 and TRBJ1-3 gives the whole variable domain DSGVTQTPKHLITATGQRVTLRCSPRSGDLSVYWYQQSLDQGLQFLIQYYNGEERAKGNILERFSAQQFPDLHSELNLSSLELGDSALYFCASSYRAGVGGNTIYFGEGSWLTVV.

The chain uses TRBV28 and TRBJ1-2, with a tentative D call TRBD1 (5 bases). CDR3 length: 13 amino acids. Germline lookup yields CDR1 MDHEN and CDR2 SYDVKM. Trimming stripped 5 bases from V and 2 bases from J, with 9 bases between. In DNA form, the CDR3 reads TGTGCCAGCAGTCAGGCAGGGAACTATGGCTACACCTTC. This encodes CASSQAGNYGYTF.

The chain employs TRBV6-1 and TRBJ2-7; the D gene could be TRBD1 or TRBD2 (5 bases each). The germline V gene encodes CDR1 MNHNS and CDR2 SASEGT. The length of the CDR3 is 12 residues. Between the trimmed V and J ends, which lost 5 bases and 7 bases, there was a span of 12 bases. As DNA, the CDR3 is TGTGCCAGCAGTTCCGGGACGAGGGAGCAGTACTTC. Protein product: CASSSGTREQYF.

The chain carries TRBV6-5 and TRBJ2-1; TRBD1 matches 9 bases. The CDR3 length is 14 residues. In germline, CDR1 is MNHEY, CDR2 SVGAGI. V shed 5 bases and J 7 bases; nucleotides not matched to a gene: 6. CDR3 sequence reads: CASSGGQGGNEQFF. For the CDR3, the DNA is TGTGCCAGCAGTGGGGGACAGGGCGGTAATGAGCAGTTCTTC.

The chain recombines TRBV18 with TRBJ1-1, with 9 positions matching TRBD1. Per the germline V gene, CDR1 is KGHSH and CDR2 is LQKENI. Unmatched junction bases numbered 7, after V lost 0 bases and J lost 11 bases. CDR3 size: 14 residues. The CDR3 reads CASSPPGGQGFAFF. The CDR3 DNA is TGTGCCAGCTCACCACCGGGGGGACAGGGTTTCGCTTTCTTT.

About this clone: The sample contains more than one DNA sequence encoding this CDR3. The CDR3 DNA is TGTGCCAGCAGTTTAGCGGGGGGGCCTAACAATGAGCAGTTCTTC. This codes for CASSLAGGPNNEQFF. The chain links TRBV6-5 to TRBJ2-1; 11 nucleotides match TRBD2. Trimming cost V 4 bases and J 5 bases; bases outside gene matches: 4. Germline V gene lookup returns CDR1 MNHEY and CDR2 SVGAGI. This CDR3 region has 15 residues.

This chain links TRBV6-6 with TRBJ2-7, with 7 bases aligning to TRBD1. V lost 0 bases, J lost 3 bases, and 8 bases stayed unmatched. Looked up from germline, CDR1 is MNHNY and CDR2 is SVGAGI (reference sequence). The CDR3 loop spans 16 amino acids. CDR3 nucleotides: TGTGCCAGCAGTTACTCGTTAGACAGGGCCTACTACGAGCAGTACTTC. It is translated as CASSYSLDRAYYEQYF.

The rearrangement links TRBV4-1 to TRBJ1-1; TRBD1 matches at 7 bases. The CDR3 sequence is 15 residues long. Germline assignment: CDR1 MGHRA and CDR2 YSYEKL. With 0 bases clipped from V and 0 bases from J, the junction kept 1 base outside the gene matches. The CDR3: CASSQETGVNTEAFF. CDR3 DNA sequence: TGCGCCAGCAGCCAAGAAACAGGGGTGAACACTGAAGCTTTCTTT.

This chain uses TRBV6-5 with TRBJ1-1, with TRBD1 identical over 9 bases. This CDR3 has 15 amino acids. V lost 3 bases to trimming and J lost 1 base; unmatched junction nucleotides: 3. In germline, CDR1 is MNHEY, CDR2 SVGAGI. The CDR3 spells CASSYTGGANTEAFF. CDR3 bases: TGTGCCAGCAGTTATACAGGGGGCGCGAACACTGAAGCTTTCTTT.

The chain employs TRBV6-1 and TRBJ2-1; tentative D call: TRBD1 (5 bases). V lost 9 bases to trimming and J lost 9 bases, with 18 bases between them. This CDR3 comprises 13 residues. Germline V lookup: CDR1 MNHNS, CDR2 SASEGT. CDR3 amino acids: CASSFGRASEQFF. The CDR3 region has the DNA TGTGCCAGTTCCTTCGGCAGGGCCAGTGAGCAGTTCTTC.

This clone was counted between two and nine times. The chain links TRBV6-1 to TRBJ2-3; 9 positions agree with TRBD1. Germline CDR1 is MNHNS and CDR2 is SASEGT. The CDR3 spans 18 residues. V dropped 0 bases and J dropped 1; count of bases not matched to a gene: 8. CDR3 coding DNA: TGTGCCAGCAGTGAAGCGTGGACAGGGGCCGTGGGCACAGATACGCAGTATTTT. It yields the protein CASSEAWTGAVGTDTQYF.

The gene calls are TRBV6-5 and TRBJ1-1; TRBD1 matches 10 bases. Germline V lookup: CDR1 MNHEY, CDR2 SVGAGI. Losses at the gene ends were 6 bases for V and 1 base for J; bases not matched to a gene: 5. The CDR3 extends over 15 amino acids. CDR3 in DNA: TGTGCCAGCAGCCAGACAGGGGGCGCGAACACTGAAGCTTTCTTT. The encoded protein is CASSQTGGANTEAFF.

This clone is medium-sized. This sample includes further DNA sequences coding for the same CDR3. The chain carries TRBV5-6 and TRBJ2-7; TRBD2 might be the D (7 bases). The CDR3 has 13 residues. The V gene's germline CDR1 is SGHDT and CDR2 YYEEEE. The V and J ends lost 7 bases and 5 bases respectively, with 16 bases between them. CDR3 coding DNA: TGTGCCAGCGGGGGGGGGCCCGGCAACGAGCAGTACTTC. Its translation: CASGGGPGNEQYF.

The J gene is TRBJ2-1, the V gene TRBV21-1. TRBV21-1 is described as a pseudogene. This CDR3 comprises 17 residues. This CDR3 reads CASRRAIANHSDNEQFF. The CDR3 bases are TGTGCCAGCAGAAGGGCAATAGCTAACCATTCCGACAATGAGCAGTTCTTC.

The chain couples TRBV6-5 to TRBJ2-2; D tentatively reads TRBD1 or TRBD2 (6 bases each). The CDR3 totals 15 residues. Germline V lookup: CDR1 MNHEY, CDR2 SVGAGI. V lost 0 bases to trimming and J lost 3 bases, with 8 bases between them. The CDR3 DNA is TGTGCCAGCAGTTACTCGGGGGGCGACACCGGGGAGCTGTTTTTT. Its protein is CASSYSGGDTGELFF.